This entry concerns a single TCR beta chain. This CDR3 contains 15 residues. Unmatched junction bases numbered 5, after V lost 4 bases and J lost 5 bases. Germline values: CDR1 MRHNA, CDR2 SNTAGT. This record belongs to a study of T cell changes during pregnancy in multiple sclerosis. Only in-frame clones appear in the TCRdb table, and some are missing; sequencing was by immunoSEQ multiplex PCR. The sample has 21,000 or so clones, around nine tenths seen once. This chain joins TRBV6-4 and TRBJ2-1; 10 nucleotides match TRBD2. The sequences come from CD8+ T cells from peripheral blood mononuclear cells, collected in the second trimester of pregnancy. This receptor was taken from a female donor in good health, enrolled as a control in a pregnancy study. CDR3 region: CASSVVAGGNNEQFF. CDR3 DNA: TGTGCCAGCAGTGTCGTAGCGGGAGGCAACAATGAGCAGTTCTTC.